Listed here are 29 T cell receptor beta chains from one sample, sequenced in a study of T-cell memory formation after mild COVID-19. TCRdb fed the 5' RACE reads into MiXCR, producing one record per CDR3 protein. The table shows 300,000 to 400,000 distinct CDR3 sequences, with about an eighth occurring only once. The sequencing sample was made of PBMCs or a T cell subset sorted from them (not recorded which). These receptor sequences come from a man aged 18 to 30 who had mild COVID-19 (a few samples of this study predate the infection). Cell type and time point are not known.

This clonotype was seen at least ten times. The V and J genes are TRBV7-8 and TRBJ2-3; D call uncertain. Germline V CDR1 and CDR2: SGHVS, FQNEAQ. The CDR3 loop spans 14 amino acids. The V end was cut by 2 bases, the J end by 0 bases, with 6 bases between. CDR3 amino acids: CASSLQASTDTQYF. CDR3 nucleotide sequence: TGTGCCAGCAGCTTACAGGCTAGCACAGATACGCAGTATTTT.

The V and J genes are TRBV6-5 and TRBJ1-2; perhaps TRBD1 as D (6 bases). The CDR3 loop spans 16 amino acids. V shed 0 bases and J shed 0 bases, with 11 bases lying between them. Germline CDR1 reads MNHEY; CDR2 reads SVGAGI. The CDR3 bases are TGTGCCAGCAGTTACTCGATTACAGGGACTAACTATGGCTACACCTTC. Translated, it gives CASSYSITGTNYGYTF.

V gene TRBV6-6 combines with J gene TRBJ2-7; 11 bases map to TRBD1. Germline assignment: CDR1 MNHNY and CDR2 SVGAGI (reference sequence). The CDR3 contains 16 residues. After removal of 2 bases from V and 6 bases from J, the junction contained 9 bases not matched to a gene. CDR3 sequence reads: CASSYRTGGPSTEQYF. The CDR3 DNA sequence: TGTGCCAGCAGTTACAGGACAGGGGGCCCCTCGACCGAGCAGTACTTC.

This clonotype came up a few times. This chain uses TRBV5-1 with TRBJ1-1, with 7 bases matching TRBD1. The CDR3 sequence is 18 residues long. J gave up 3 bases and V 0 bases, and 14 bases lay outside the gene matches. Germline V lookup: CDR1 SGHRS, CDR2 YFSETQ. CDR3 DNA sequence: TGCGCCAGCAGCTTGGGATTTGGAGGGGGCAGTCGGGACACTGAAGCTTTCTTT. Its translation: CASSLGFGGGSRDTEAFF. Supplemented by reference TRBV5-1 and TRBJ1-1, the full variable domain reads KAGVTQTPRYLIKTRGQQVTLSCSPISGHRSVSWYQQTPGQGLQFLFEYFSETQRNKGNFPGRFSGRQFSNSRSEMNVSTLELGDSALYLCASSLGFGGGSRDTEAFFGQGTRLTVV.

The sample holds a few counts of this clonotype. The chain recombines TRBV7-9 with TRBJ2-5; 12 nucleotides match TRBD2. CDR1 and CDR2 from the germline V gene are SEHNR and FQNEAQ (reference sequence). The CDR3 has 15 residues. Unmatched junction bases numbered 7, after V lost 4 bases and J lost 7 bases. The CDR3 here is CASSYGLAGTGTQYF. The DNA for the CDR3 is TGTGCCAGCAGCTATGGACTAGCGGGGACAGGGACCCAGTACTTC.

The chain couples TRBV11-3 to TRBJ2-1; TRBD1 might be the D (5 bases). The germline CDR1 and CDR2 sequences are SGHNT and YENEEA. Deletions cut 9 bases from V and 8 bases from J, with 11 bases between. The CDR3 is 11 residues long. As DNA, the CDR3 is TGTGCCAGGGGGCGTACCGATGAGCAGTTCTTC. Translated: CARGRTDEQFF.

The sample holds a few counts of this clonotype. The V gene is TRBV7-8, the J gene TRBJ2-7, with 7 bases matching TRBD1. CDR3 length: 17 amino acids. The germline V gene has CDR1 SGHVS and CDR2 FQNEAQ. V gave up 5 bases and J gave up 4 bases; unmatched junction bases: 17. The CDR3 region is CASSPLDRPDSFYEQYF. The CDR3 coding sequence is TGTGCCAGCAGCCCCTTGGACAGGCCCGACAGCTTTTACGAGCAGTACTTC.

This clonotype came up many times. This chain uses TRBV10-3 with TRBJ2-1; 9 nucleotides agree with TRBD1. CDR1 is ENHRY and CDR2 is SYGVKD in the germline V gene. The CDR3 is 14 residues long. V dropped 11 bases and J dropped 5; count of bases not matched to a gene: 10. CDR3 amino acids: CAVDRDRDNNEQFF. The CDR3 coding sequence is TGTGCCGTAGACCGGGACAGGGACAACAATGAGCAGTTCTTC.

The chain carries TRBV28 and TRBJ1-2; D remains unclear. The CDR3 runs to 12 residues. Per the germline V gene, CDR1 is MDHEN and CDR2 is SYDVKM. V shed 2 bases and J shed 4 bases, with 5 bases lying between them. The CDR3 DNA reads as TGTGCCAGCAGTTTAGAATTCTATGGCTACACCTTC. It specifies CASSLEFYGYTF.

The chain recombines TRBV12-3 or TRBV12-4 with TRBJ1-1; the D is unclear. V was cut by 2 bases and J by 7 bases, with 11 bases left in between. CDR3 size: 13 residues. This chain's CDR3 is CASSLHLSVEAFF. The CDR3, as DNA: TGTGCCAGCAGTTTACATCTTTCAGTTGAAGCTTTCTTT.

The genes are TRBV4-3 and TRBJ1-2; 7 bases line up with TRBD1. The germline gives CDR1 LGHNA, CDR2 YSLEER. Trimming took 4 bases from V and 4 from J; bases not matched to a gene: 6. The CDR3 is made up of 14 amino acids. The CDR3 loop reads CASSPGRGIYGYTF. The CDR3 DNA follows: TGCGCCAGCAGCCCGGGCAGGGGGATCTATGGCTACACCTTC.

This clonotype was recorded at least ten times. CDR3: CASSFPGGIQYF. CDR3 sequence (DNA): TGTGCCAGCAGCTTCCCGGGAGGCATTCAGTACTTC. The J gene is TRBJ2-4, the V gene TRBV7-2, with 7 positions matching TRBD2. V shed 3 bases and J 9 bases; nucleotides not matched to a gene: 2. Per the germline V gene, CDR1 is SGHTA and CDR2 is FQGNSA. This CDR3 comprises 12 residues.

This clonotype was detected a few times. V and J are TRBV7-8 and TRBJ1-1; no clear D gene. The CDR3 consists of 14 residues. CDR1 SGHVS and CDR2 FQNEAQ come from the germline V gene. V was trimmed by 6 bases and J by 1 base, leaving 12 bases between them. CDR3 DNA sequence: TGTGCCAGCAGTTACTTTGATCGGAACACTGAAGCTTTCTTT. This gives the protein CASSYFDRNTEAFF.

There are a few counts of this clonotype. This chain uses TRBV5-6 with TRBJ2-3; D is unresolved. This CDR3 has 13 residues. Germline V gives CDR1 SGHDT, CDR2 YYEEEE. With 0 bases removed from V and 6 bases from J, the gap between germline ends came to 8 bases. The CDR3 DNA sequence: TGTGCCAGCAGCTTGGTTGCGGTTGATACGCAGTATTTT. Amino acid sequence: CASSLVAVDTQYF.

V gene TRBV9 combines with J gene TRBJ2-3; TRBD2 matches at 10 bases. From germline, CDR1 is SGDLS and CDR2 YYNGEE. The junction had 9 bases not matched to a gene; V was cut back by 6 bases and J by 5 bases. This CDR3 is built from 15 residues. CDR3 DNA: TGTGCCAGCAAGCCTAGCGGGGGCCGGGGAGATACGCAGTATTTT. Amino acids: CASKPSGGRGDTQYF.

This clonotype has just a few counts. CDR3 nucleotide sequence: TGTGCCAGCAGTTACCGGGGCGGCTCACCCCTCCACTTT. Protein sequence: CASSYRGGSPLHF. The chain has TRBV6-5 and TRBJ1-6; D is possibly TRBD1 (5 bases). This CDR3 region has 13 residues. Germline V gives CDR1 MNHEY, CDR2 SVGAGI. The germline V and J ends were trimmed by 2 bases and 10 bases, with 9 bases remaining between them.

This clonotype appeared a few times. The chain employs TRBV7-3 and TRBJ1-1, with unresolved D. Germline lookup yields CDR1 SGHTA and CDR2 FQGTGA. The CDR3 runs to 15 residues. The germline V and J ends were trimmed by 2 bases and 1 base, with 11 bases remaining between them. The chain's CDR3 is CASSLYGSENTEAFF. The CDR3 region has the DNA TGTGCCAGCAGCTTATATGGGTCGGAGAACACTGAAGCTTTCTTT.

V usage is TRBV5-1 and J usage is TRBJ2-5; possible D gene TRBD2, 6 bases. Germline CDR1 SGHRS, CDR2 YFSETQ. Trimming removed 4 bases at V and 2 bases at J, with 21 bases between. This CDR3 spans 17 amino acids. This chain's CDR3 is CASSRDGSGVPQETQYF. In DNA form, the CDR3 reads TGCGCCAGCAGCAGAGACGGATCGGGGGTGCCACAAGAGACCCAGTACTTC.

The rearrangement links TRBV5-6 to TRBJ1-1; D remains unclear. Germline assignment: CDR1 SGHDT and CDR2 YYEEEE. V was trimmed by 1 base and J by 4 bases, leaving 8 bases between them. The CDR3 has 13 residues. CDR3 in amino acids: CASSLMMGTEAFF. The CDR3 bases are TGTGCCAGCAGCTTGATGATGGGCACTGAAGCTTTCTTT.

The CDR3 loop reads CSAYWERGTITDTQYF. The CDR3 DNA reads as TGCAGTGCTTACTGGGAGCGGGGGACGATCACAGATACGCAGTATTTT. The chain carries TRBV20-1 and TRBJ2-3; 8 bases are shared with TRBD2. The trim removed 5 bases at V and 2 bases at J, leaving 12 bases unmatched. The CDR3 length is 16 residues. Per the germline V gene, CDR1 is DFQATT and CDR2 is SNEGSKA (reference sequence).

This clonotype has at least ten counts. The CDR3 here is CASSPTGGIDNEQFF. DNA for the CDR3: TGTGCCAGCTCACCAACAGGGGGCATTGACAATGAGCAGTTCTTC. The gene calls are TRBV18 and TRBJ2-1; TRBD1 aligns across 9 bases. This CDR3 has 15 residues. The J segment lost 5 bases and the V segment lost 2 bases, leaving 4 bases of the junction unmatched. Germline values: CDR1 KGHSH, CDR2 LQKENI.

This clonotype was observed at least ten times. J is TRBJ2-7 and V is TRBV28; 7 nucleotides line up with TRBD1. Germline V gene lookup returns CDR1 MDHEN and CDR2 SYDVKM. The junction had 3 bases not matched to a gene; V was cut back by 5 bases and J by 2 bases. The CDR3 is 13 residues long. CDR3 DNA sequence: TGTGCCAGCAGTATCGGACAGGCCTACGAGCAGTACGTC. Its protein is CASSIGQAYEQYV.

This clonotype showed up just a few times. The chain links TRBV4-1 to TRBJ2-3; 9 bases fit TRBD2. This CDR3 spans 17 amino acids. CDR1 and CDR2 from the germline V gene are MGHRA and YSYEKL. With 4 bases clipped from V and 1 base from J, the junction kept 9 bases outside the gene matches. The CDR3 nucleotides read TGCGCCAGCAGCCCTGACAGCGGGGGGTCTCGCACAGATACGCAGTATTTT. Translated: CASSPDSGGSRTDTQYF.

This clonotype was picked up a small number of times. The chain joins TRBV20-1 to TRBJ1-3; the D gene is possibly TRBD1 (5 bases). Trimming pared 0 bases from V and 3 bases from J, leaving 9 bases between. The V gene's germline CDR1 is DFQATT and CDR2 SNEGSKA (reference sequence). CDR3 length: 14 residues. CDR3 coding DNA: TGCAGTGCTAGAGAGGGACCGATTGGAAACACCATATATTTT. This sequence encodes CSAREGPIGNTIYF.

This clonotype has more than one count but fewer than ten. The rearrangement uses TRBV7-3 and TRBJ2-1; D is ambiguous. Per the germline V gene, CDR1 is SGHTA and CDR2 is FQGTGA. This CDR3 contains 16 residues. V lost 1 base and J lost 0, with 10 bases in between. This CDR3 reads CASSLRSGSSYNEQFF. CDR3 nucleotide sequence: TGTGCCAGCAGCTTAAGGTCCGGAAGCTCCTACAATGAGCAGTTCTTC.

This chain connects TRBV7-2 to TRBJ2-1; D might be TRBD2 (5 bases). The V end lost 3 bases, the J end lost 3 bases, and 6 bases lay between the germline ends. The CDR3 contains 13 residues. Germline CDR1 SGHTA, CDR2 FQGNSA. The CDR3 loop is CASSFAGYNEQFF. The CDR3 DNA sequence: TGTGCCAGCAGCTTTGCGGGCTACAATGAGCAGTTCTTC.

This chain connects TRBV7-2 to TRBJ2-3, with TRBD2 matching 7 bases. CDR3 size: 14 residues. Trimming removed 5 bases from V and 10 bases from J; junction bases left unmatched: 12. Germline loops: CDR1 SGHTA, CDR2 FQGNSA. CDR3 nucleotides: TGTGCCAGCAGCCCGGGACGGGGGGAAAGCGCGCAGTATTTT. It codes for CASSPGRGESAQYF.

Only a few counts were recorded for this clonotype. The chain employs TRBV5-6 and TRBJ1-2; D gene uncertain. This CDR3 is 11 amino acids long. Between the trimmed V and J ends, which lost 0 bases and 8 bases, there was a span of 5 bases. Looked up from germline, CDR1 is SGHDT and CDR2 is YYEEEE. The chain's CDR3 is CASSLARGYTF. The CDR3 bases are TGTGCCAGCAGCTTGGCCAGGGGCTACACCTTC.

The CDR3 coding sequence is TGCAGTGCTACAACTAGCGGGAGCTCCTACGAGCAGTACTTC. Protein product: CSATTSGSSYEQYF. This chain connects TRBV20-1 to TRBJ2-7, with 11 bases matching TRBD2. The CDR3 extends over 14 amino acids. CDR1 and CDR2 (germline): DFQATT, SNEGSKA (reference sequence). Trimming took 4 bases from V and 0 from J; bases not matched to a gene: 2.